Presented here are 3 T cell receptor beta chains from one specimen sequenced in a study of tumor and adjacent non-tumor tissue in lung cancer. RNA was extracted from bulk tissue without any cell sorting. The normal lung tissue was taken more than 3 cm from the tumor edge. A modified ARM-PCR protocol with three rounds of nested PCR amplified TCRbeta. TCRdb re-analysed the multiplex PCR reads in MiXCR, keeping a single row per CDR3 protein. The sample has some 66,000 distinct CDR3 sequences, around two thirds seen once. Source material: distant non-tumor lung tissue. The origin of the receptors is a man between 65 and 85 years old with non-small cell lung cancer.

For this clonotype: A much larger clone is a single base away; this may be a read error. V gene TRBV5-1 combines with J gene TRBJ2-4; TRBD2 matches 9 bases. The CDR3 consists of 17 residues. CDR1 is SGHRS and CDR2 is YFSETQ in the germline V gene. Written as DNA, the CDR3 is TGCACCAGCAGCCTGGGGACTAGCATTGATAGGTGGCACATTCAGTACTTC. Its translation is CTSSLGTSIDRWHIQYF.

This clonotype appeared many times. The chain combines TRBV29-1 with TRBJ2-7, with D tentatively TRBD2 (6 bases). The germline V and J ends were trimmed by 7 bases and 2 bases, with 12 bases remaining between them. Germline V gene lookup returns CDR1 SQVTM and CDR2 ANQGSEA. The CDR3 has 12 amino acids. In nucleotides, the CDR3 is TGCAGCGCCGGACTAAACCCCTACGAGCAGTACTTC. Its protein product is CSAGLNPYEQYF.

The chain uses TRBV11-2 and TRBJ2-3, with D unclear. Deletions cut 4 bases from V and 14 bases from J, with 19 bases between. The CDR3 length is 13 residues. Looked up from germline, CDR1 is SGHAT and CDR2 is FQNNGV. The CDR3 spells CASSSFSGRLWYF. The DNA for the CDR3 is TGTGCCAGCAGCTCATTTTCCGGGCGACTCTGGTATTTT. Complete variable domain (other parts from reference TRBV11-2 and TRBJ2-3): EAGVAQSPRYKIIEKRQSVAFWCNPISGHATLYWYQQILGQGPKLLIQFQNNGVVDDSQLPKDRFSAERLKGVDSTLKIQPAKLEDSAVYLCASSSFSGRLWYFGPGTRLTVL.